This entry concerns a single TCR beta chain. It has no known antigen specificity. Per-nucleotide qualities are absent, and no much larger clonotype sits a single base away. The sample belongs to a study of graft-versus-host responses after intestinal transplantation (dated by TCRdb to the early 2020s). Some background on the complete study: The transplants that recipients got were multivisceral, liver-intestinal, or isolated intestinal. Every recipient was given anti-thymocyte globulin induction, followed by 2 to 4 years of maintenance tacrolimus and steroids. Graft-versus-host and host-versus-graft alloreactive T cell clones were tracked in the graft, circulation and bone marrow after intestinal transplantation using bulk TCR-beta CDR3 sequencing. Of the approximately 25 intestinal transplant recipients enrolled in the cohort, one of whom was a retransplant, a few patients without pretransplant specimens were excluded. Rather than going through the commercial service, samples from three later patients were sequenced in-house on an Illumina MiSeq and processed with MiXCR. Donor T cell macrochimerism was defined as a peak of at least 4% donor T cells among recipient peripheral blood mononuclear cells. Alloreactive clones were identified by sequencing pre-transplant mixed lymphocyte reaction products and comparing these products with unstimulated pre-transplant donor and recipient T cells.

General study outcomes and caveats: High GvH to HvG T cell clonal ratios were observed in the allografts of patients with donor T cell macrochimerism. The relatively low number and heterogeneity of intestinal transplant patients limited the conclusions. GvH clones turned up in recipient bone marrow, with some appearing earlier in ileal mucosa or blood, a pattern consistent with an intestinal mucosal origin. Early after transplant, peak levels of circulating GvH clones were found to be associated with declines in HvG clones.

This specimen's time point label, per the study, means: cells obtained before transplantation from donor or recipient. CD3+CD4+ and CD3+CD8+ populations were FACS-sorted from unstimulated pre-transplant donor and recipient cells taken from spleen or lymph nodes. The protocol used for the library was the immunoSEQ multiplex PCR assay. For most patients, genomic DNA was isolated with the Qiagen DNeasy Blood and Tissue Kit and shipped frozen to Adaptive Biotechnologies for TCR sequencing. Adaptive Biotechnologies carried out high-throughput TCR-beta CDR3 sequencing of genomic DNA for most patients. For the original study's pipeline: TCR sequencing data were retrieved from Adaptive's ImmunoSEQ software for more than 15 patients, whereas a few other patients were processed with MiXCR and VDJtools. CD4 versus CD8 sorting errors were corrected by removing sequences found in both subsets at a frequency ratio below 5:1. CDR3 nucleotide sequences shared between donor and recipient were removed because their origin could not be assigned. At least 2-fold expansion over unstimulated cells and a minimum CFSE-low frequency of 0.002% (template counts) or 0.001% (read counts) were required for clones to be classified as alloreactive. Mappable clones were those detected in sequenced pre-transplant spleen, lymph node, or MLR CFSE-low populations of the donor or recipient. Cumulative frequency of alloreactive clones was calculated as a percentage of all sequences weighted by copy number. In TCRdb, the immuneACCESS table is reduced to in-frame sequences with V and J assigned. These tables do not hold every clone; where another copy was compared, an unresolved V gene accounts for under half, and the others remain unexplained. That table furnishes V, J and clone size, whereas the DNA furnished D and trimming. Counted in this sample were about 120,000 clones; approximately 92% of them appeared once. The ten most abundant clones make up around 0.12% of the sample.

This sequence was found in a human donor who received an intestinal transplant. The source material was unstimulated CD4+ T cells sorted from spleen or lymph node cells, sampled before intestinal transplant.

The CDR3 region has the sequence CASFLGAGSRNTIYF. At the DNA level, the sequence is TGTGCCAGTTTCCTCGGCGCAGGGAGCCGAAACACCATATATTTT. The sequence is built from TRBV19 and TRBJ1-3; tentative D gene TRBD1, with 5 bases matching. Including cysteine and phenylalanine, the CDR3 has 15 amino acids. This entry keeps only the CDR3 DNA: 45 bases, framed from base 1. CDR1 and CDR2 were assigned from the germline V gene (reference sequence) as LNHDA and SQIVND. V drops 8 bases and J drops 5 bases, leaving 19 bases in between. The entire variable domain, with the stretches around the CDR3 drawn from the reference TRBV19 and TRBJ1-3 proteins, is DGGITQSPKYLFRKEGQNVTLSCEQNLNHDAMYWYRQDPGQGLRLIYYSQIVNDFQKGDIAEGYSVSREKKESFPLTVTSAQKNPTAFYLCASFLGAGSRNTIYFGEGSWLTVV.